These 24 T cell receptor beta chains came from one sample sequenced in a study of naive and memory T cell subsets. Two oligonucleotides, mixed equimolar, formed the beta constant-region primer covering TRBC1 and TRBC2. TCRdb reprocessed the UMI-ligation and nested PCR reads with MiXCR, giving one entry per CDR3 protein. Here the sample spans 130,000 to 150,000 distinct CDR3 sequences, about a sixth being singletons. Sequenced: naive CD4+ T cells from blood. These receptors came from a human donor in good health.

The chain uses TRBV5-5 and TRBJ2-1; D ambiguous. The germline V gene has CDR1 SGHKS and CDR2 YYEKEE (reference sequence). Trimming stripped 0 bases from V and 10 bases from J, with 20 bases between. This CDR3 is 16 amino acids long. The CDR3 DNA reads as TGTGCCAGCAGCTTGGGCTCCAGTGCTTTGACTCAGGAGCAGTTCTTC. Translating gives CASSLGSSALTQEQFF.

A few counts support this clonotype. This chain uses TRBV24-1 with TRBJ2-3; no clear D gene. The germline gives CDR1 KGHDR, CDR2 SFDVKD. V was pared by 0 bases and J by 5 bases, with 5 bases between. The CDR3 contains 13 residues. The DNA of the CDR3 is TGTGCCACCAGTGATTTGGGCCGAGATACGCAGTATTTT. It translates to CATSDLGRDTQYF.

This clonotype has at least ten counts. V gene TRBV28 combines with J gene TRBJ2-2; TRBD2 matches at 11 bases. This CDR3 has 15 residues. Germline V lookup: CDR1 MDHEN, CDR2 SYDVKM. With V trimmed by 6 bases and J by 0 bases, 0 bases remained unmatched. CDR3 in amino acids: CASRGLAANTGELFF. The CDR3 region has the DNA TGTGCCAGCAGGGGACTAGCGGCGAACACCGGGGAGCTGTTTTTT.

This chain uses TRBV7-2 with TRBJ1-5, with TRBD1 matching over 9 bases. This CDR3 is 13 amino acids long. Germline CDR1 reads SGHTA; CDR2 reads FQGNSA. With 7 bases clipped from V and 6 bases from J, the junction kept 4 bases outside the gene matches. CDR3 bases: TGTGCCAGCACCGGACAGGGGAGTCAGCCCCAGCATTTT. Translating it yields CASTGQGSQPQHF. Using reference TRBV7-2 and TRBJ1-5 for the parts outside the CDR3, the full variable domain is GAGVSQSPSNKVTEKGKDVELRCDPISGHTALYWYRQSLGQGLEFLIYFQGNSAPDKSGLPSDRFSAERTGGSVSTLTIQRTQQEDSAVYLCASTGQGSQPQHFGDGTRLSIL.

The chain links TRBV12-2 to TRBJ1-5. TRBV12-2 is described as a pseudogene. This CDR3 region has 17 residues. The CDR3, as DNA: TGTGCAAGTCGCTTAGTTGAGGGGCCCCATAGCAATCAGCCCCAGCATTTT. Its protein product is CASRLVEGPHSNQPQHF.

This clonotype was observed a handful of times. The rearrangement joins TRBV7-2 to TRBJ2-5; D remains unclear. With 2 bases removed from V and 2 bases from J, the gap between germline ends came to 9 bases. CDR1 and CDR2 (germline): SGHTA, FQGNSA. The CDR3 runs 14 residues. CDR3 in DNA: TGTGCCAGCAGCTTACTTTCTATACAAGAGACCCAGTACTTC. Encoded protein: CASSLLSIQETQYF.

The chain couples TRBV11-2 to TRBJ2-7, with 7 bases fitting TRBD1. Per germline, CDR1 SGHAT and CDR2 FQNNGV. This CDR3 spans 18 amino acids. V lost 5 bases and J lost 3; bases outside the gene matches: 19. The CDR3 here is CASSDLGSAVDRDYEQYF. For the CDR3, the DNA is TGTGCCAGCAGCGATTTAGGATCGGCGGTAGACAGGGACTACGAGCAGTACTTC. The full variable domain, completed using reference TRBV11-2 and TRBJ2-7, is EAGVAQSPRYKIIEKRQSVAFWCNPISGHATLYWYQQILGQGPKLLIQFQNNGVVDDSQLPKDRFSAERLKGVDSTLKIQPAKLEDSAVYLCASSDLGSAVDRDYEQYFGPGTRLTVT.

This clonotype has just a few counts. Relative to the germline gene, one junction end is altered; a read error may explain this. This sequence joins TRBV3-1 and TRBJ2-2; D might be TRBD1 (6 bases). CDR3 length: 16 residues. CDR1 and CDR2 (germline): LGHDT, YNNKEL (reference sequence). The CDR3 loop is CASSQLAGQNTGELFF. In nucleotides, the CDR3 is TGTGCCAGCAGCCAACTTGCCGGACAGAACACCGGGGAGCTGTTTTTC.

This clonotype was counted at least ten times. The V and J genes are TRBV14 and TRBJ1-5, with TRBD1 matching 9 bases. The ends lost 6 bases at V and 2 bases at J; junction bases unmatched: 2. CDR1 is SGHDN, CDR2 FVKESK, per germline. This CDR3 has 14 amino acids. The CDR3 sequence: CASSRTGGNQPQHF. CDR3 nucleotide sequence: TGTGCCAGCAGTCGGACAGGGGGCAATCAGCCCCAGCATTTT.

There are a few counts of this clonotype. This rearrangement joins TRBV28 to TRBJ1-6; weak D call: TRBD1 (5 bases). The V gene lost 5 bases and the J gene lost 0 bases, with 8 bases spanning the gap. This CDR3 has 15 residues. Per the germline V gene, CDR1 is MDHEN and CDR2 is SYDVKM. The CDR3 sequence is CASSPGFSYNSPLHF. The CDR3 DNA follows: TGTGCCAGCAGTCCAGGGTTCTCCTATAATTCACCCCTCCACTTT.

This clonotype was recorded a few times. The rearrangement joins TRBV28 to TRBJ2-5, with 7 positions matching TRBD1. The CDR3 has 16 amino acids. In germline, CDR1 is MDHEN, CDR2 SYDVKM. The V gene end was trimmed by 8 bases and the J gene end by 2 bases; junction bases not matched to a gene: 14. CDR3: CASAQVQGRIQETQYF. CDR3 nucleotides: TGTGCCAGCGCACAAGTACAGGGGCGAATTCAAGAGACCCAGTACTTC.

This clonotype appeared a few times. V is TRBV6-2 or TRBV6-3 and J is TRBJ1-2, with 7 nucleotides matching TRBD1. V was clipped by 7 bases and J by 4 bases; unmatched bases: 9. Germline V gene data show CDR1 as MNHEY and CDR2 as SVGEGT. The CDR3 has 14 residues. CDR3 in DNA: TGTGCCAGCACCACGGAGGGACAGAGCTATGGCTACACCTTC. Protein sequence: CASTTEGQSYGYTF.

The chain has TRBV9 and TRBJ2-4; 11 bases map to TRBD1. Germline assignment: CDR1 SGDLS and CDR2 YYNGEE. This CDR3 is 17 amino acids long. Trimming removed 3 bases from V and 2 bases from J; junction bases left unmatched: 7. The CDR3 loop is CASSAGQGARPKNIQYF. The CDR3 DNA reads TGTGCCAGCAGCGCTGGACAGGGGGCCAGGCCCAAAAACATTCAGTACTTC.

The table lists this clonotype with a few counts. Here the CDR3 reads CSARQGEKTQYF. CDR3 DNA sequence: TGCAGTGCTAGACAGGGTGAAAAGACCCAGTACTTC. This chain joins TRBV20-1 and TRBJ2-5, with D perhaps TRBD1 (5 bases). Germline CDR1 DFQATT, CDR2 SNEGSKA (reference sequence). V lost 2 bases and J 6 bases, leaving 10 bases between the germline ends. The CDR3 is made up of 12 amino acids.

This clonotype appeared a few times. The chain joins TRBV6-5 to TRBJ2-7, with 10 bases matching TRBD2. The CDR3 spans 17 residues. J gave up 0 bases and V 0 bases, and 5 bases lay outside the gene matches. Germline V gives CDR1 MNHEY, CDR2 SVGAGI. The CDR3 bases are TGTGCCAGCAGTTACTCCCGACTAGCGGGTCACTCCTACGAGCAGTACTTC. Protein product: CASSYSRLAGHSYEQYF.

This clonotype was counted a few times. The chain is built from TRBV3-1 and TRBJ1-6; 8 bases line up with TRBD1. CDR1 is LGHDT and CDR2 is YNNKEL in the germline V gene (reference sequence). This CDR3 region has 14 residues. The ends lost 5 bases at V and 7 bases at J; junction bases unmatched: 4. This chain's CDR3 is CASSATGGNSPLHF. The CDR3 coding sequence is TGTGCCAGCAGCGCCACAGGGGGAAATTCACCCCTCCACTTT. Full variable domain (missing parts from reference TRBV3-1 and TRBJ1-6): DTAVSQTPKYLVTQMGNDKSIKCEQNLGHDTMYWYKQDSKKFLKIMFSYNNKELIINETVPNRFSPKSPDKAHLNLHINSLELGDSAVYFCASSATGGNSPLHFGNGTRLTVT.

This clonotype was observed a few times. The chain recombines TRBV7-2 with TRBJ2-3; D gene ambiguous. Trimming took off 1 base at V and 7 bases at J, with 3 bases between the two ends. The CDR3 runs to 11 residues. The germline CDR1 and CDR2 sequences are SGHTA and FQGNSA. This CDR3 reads CASSLEHTQYF. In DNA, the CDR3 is TGTGCCAGCAGCTTAGAACATACGCAGTATTTT.

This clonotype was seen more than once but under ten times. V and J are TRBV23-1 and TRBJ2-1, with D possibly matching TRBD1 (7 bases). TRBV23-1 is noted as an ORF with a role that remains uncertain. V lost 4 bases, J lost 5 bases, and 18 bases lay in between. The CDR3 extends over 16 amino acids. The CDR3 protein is CASSRLGGERNNEQFF. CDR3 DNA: TGCGCCAGCAGTCGACTAGGGGGCGAAAGAAACAATGAGCAGTTCTTC.

The CDR3 DNA is TGTGCCAGCAGTTTGCCTAGGGGCTTGAACACTGAAGCTTTCTTT. This codes for CASSLPRGLNTEAFF. J is TRBJ1-1 and V is TRBV28; the D gene is possibly TRBD1 (5 bases). Germline CDR1 and CDR2: MDHEN and SYDVKM. The length of the CDR3 is 15 residues. Trimming shortened V by 3 bases and J by 0 bases, and 11 bases separated the two germline ends.

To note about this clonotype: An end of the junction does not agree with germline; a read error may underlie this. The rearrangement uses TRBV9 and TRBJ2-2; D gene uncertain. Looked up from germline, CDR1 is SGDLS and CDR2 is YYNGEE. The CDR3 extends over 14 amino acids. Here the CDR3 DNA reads TGTGCCGGCAGCGTAGAACCCGGGACCGGGGAGCTGTTTTTT. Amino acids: CAGSVEPGTGELFF.

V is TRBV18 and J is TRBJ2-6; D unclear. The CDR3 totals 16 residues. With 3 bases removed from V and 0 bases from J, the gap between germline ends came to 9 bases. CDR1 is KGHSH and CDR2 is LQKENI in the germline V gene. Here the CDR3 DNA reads TGTGCCAGCTCACCTTACACGAGCTCTGGGGCCAACGTCCTGACTTTC. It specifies CASSPYTSSGANVLTF.

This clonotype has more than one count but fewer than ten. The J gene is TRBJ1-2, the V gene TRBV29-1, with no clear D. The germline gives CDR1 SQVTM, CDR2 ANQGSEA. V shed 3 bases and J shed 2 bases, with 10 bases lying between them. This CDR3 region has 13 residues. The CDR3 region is CSVDRFGNYGYTF. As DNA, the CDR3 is TGCAGCGTTGACAGGTTTGGGAACTATGGCTACACCTTC.

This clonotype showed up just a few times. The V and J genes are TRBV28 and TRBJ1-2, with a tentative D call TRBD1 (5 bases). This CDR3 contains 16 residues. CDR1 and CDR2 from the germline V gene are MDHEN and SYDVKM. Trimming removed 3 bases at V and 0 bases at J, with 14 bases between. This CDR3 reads CASSLSLGGANYGYTF. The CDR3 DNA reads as TGTGCCAGCAGTTTGAGTTTAGGAGGGGCTAACTATGGCTACACCTTC.

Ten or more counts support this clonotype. In nucleotides, the CDR3 is TGCAGCGTTGGAATACTAGCGGGAGGAGAGGAGCAGTTCTTC. This sequence encodes CSVGILAGGEEQFF. V is TRBV29-1 and J is TRBJ2-1, with TRBD2 identical over 12 bases. Trimming at V came to 4 bases and at J to 10 bases, leaving 8 bases not matched to a gene. The CDR3 sequence is 14 residues long. The germline V gene has CDR1 SQVTM and CDR2 ANQGSEA.